The rows below give T cell receptor beta chains drawn from one sample of a study of T cells in Graves' hyperthyroidism and ophthalmopathy. Each CDR3 protein is one row after TCRdb ran MiXCR on the multiplex PCR reads. The sample carries about 640,000 distinct CDR3 sequences, 45% recorded once. Sequencing was performed on peripheral blood or thyroid tissue (not recorded which). These receptors all stem from an adult man with Graves' disease, either hyperthyroidism or ophthalmopathy (not recorded which). Each CDR3 is given with its conserved first and last residue. The D gene is left open where the match is weak. Clone size is given for some rows only: seen once, a few or many times, or a class if the clone is expanded.

V gene	J gene	D gene	clone size	CDR3 protein	CDR3 DNA
TRBV7-9	TRBJ2-7	TRBD1	.	CASSFRDRGNSYEQYF	TGTGCCAGCAGCTTCCGGGACAGGGGAAATTCCTACGAGCAGTACTTC
TRBV20-1	TRBJ1-1	.	.	CSARVFLGPGLGDTEAFF	TGCAGTGCTAGAGTGTTCTTGGGCCCAGGCCTAGGAGACACTGAAGCTTTCTTT
TRBV5-1	TRBJ1-2	TRBD1	once	CASSLGTVTYGYTF	TGCGCCAGCAGCCTAGGGACAGTCACCTATGGCTACACCTTC
TRBV12-3/TRBV12-4	TRBJ1-6	.	many	CASRGTGMGSPLHF	TGTGCCAGCAGGGGAACAGGGATGGGCTCACCCCTCCACTTT
TRBV20-1	TRBJ2-7	.	.	CSARDPGALVQEQYF	TGCAGTGCTAGAGATCCCGGGGCTTTGGTTCAGGAGCAGTACTTC
TRBV6-6	TRBJ1-2	.	many	CASSRDGYTF	TGTGCCAGCAGCCGGGATGGCTACACCTTC
TRBV10-3	TRBJ2-2	.	.	CAISVDSTGVNTGELFF	TGTGCCATCAGTGTTGACAGTACGGGAGTGAACACCGGGGAGCTGTTTTTT
TRBV7-8	TRBJ1-4	TRBD1	.	CASSPRDSLNEKLFF	TGTGCCAGCAGCCCGCGGGACAGCCTTAATGAAAAACTGTTTTTT
TRBV29-1	TRBJ2-7	.	many	CSAGRLDGSYEQYF	TGCAGCGCCGGACGGCTCGACGGCTCCTACGAGCAGTACTTC
TRBV9	TRBJ1-5	.	.	CASSQDPGYNQPQHF	TGTGCCAGCAGCCAAGATCCGGGCTACAATCAGCCCCAGCATTTT
TRBV24-1	TRBJ2-5	TRBD2	many	CATSDSGLGSGETQYF	TGTGCCACCAGTGATTCCGGACTAGGTTCTGGGGAGACCCAGTACTTC
TRBV29-1	TRBJ1-2	.	.	CSLRTETPNYGYTF	TGCAGCTTGCGTACAGAGACTCCTAACTATGGCTACACCTTC
TRBV2	TRBJ1-2	.	.	CASRTVDGYTF	TGTGCCAGCAGAACGGTGGACGGCTACACCTTC
TRBV29-1	TRBJ2-7	.	many	CSVAAGSSSYEQYF	TGCAGCGTTGCCGCGGGGAGTAGCTCCTACGAGCAGTACTTC
TRBV29-1	TRBJ1-1	.	.	CSVERRSQGSRAGAFF	TGCAGCGTTGAGAGGAGGTCTCAGGGTTCTAGGGCAGGGGCTTTCTTT
TRBV4-1	TRBJ1-2	TRBD1	.	CASSQPTGTGYGYTF	TGCGCCAGCAGCCAACCAACAGGGACAGGGTACGGCTACACCTTC
TRBV20-1	TRBJ1-2	TRBD1	.	CSAENILGQGEPNYGYTF	TGCAGTGCTGAGAACATTCTAGGACAGGGCGAACCTAACTATGGCTACACCTTC
TRBV24-1	TRBJ2-5	.	.	CATSDLFSGETQYF	TGTGCCACCAGTGACCTATTTTCGGGAGAGACCCAGTACTTC
TRBV7-9	TRBJ1-1	TRBD1	few	CASSLLQGAEAFF	TGTGCCAGCAGCTTGTTACAGGGGGCCGAAGCTTTCTTT